This entry concerns a single T cell receptor (beta chain). What it binds is not known. V lost 5 bases and J 1 base, leaving 15 bases between the germline ends. The CDR3 loop spans 16 amino acids. Germline V gives CDR1 SGHTA, CDR2 FQGNSA. The data were obtained in a study of T-cell memory formation after mild COVID-19. Overall study results and limits: The appearance of some responding clones in pre-infection memory suggested that cross-reactive memory joined. Mostly located in CM and EM were contracting CD4+ clones, with contracting CD8+ clones located in EMRA.

Via MiXCR, TCRdb re-called the 5' RACE reads, giving one row per CDR3 protein. The table has about 350,000 distinct CDR3 sequences, 25% to 30% seen once; the top ten hold roughly 13%. The chain recombines TRBV7-2 with TRBJ2-1, with D unclear. Sequencing input: PBMCs or a T cell subset sorted from them (not recorded which). The TCR comes from an adult woman who had mild COVID-19 (a few samples of this study predate the infection). Cell type and time point are not known. CDR3 amino acids: CASSLTGPRSYNEQFF. The DNA for the CDR3 is TGTGCCAGCAGCCTCACCGGGCCAAGGTCCTACAATGAGCAGTTCTTC. The entire variable domain, with the rest obtained from reference TRBV7-2 and TRBJ2-1, is as follows: GAGVSQSPSNKVTEKGKDVELRCDPISGHTALYWYRQSLGQGLEFLIYFQGNSAPDKSGLPSDRFSAERTGGSVSTLTIQRTQQEDSAVYLCASSLTGPRSYNEQFFGPGTRLTVL.